This passage covers 5 T cell receptor beta chains from one sample sequenced in a study of T cell responses to AZD1222 COVID-19 vaccine (dated by TCRdb to about 2021). Library method: the immunoSEQ multiplex PCR assay. TCRdb stores this immuneACCESS table with in-frame sequences only. Part of the clones is absent; in the studies checked, under half of the shortfall reflects unresolved V genes, and no reason is known for the rest. Here the sample has some 100,000 clones; about 89% occur a single time. Approximately 15% of the sample lies in the top ten. The sample's time point, from its label and the paper: baseline before first vaccination. This specimen was peripheral blood, taken on day 0 of AZD1222 vaccination. The source of these receptors is an adult in good health.

The J gene is TRBJ2-3, the V gene TRBV19; TRBD1 might be the D (6 bases). This CDR3 has 15 amino acids. Germline CDR1 is LNHDA and CDR2 is SQIVND (reference sequence). V lost 1 base, J lost 5 bases, and 13 bases lay in between. CDR3 DNA: TGTGCCAGTAGTATAGTCCCAGGGGCGGGAGATACGCAGTATTTT. This gives the protein CASSIVPGAGDTQYF.

J is TRBJ2-5 and V is TRBV5-4; TRBD1 agrees at 12 bases. Germline lookup yields CDR1 SGHNT and CDR2 YYREEE (reference sequence). The CDR3 totals 19 residues. V lost 3 bases and J lost 5; bases outside the gene matches: 17. CDR3 DNA: TGTGCCAGCAGCTCCAAAACCGGGACAGGGGGCAGACGTGGTGAGACCCAGTACTTC. This codes for CASSSKTGTGGRRGETQYF.

V gene TRBV18 combines with J gene TRBJ1-1; TRBD1 is a possible D gene (5 bases). V was pared by 0 bases and J by 1 base, with 9 bases between. The CDR3 length is 15 residues. CDR1 KGHSH and CDR2 LQKENI come from the germline V gene. The DNA of the CDR3 is TGTGCCAGCTCACCACCCGCAGGGACGAACACTGAAGCTTTCTTT. It translates to CASSPPAGTNTEAFF.

The chain joins TRBV3-1 (or the pseudogene TRBV3-2) to TRBJ2-1; maybe TRBD2 (6 bases). V shed 1 base and J shed 1 base, with 8 bases lying between them. Germline-derived CDR1 and CDR2 are LGHDT and YNNKEL (reference sequence). The length of the CDR3 is 15 residues. CDR3 nucleotide sequence: TGTGCCAGCAGCCAAGTGGCGGGATCCTACAATGAGCAGTTCTTC. It translates to CASSQVAGSYNEQFF.

This clone is a singleton in its sample. The chain joins TRBV5-6 to TRBJ2-3; tentatively, D is TRBD2 (6 bases). The CDR3 has 17 amino acids. Germline assignment: CDR1 SGHDT and CDR2 YYEEEE. Deletions cut 0 bases from V and 0 bases from J, with 14 bases between. CDR3 sequence: CASSLAVTGVSTDTQYF. Here the CDR3 DNA reads TGTGCCAGCAGCTTGGCCGTGACGGGGGTGAGCACAGATACGCAGTATTTT. Based on the CDR3 plus reference TRBV5-6 and TRBJ2-3, the full variable domain is DAGVTQSPTHLIKTRGQQVTLRCSPKSGHDTVSWYQQALGQGPQFIFQYYEEEERQRGNFPDRFSGHQFPNYSSELNVNALLLGDSALYLCASSLAVTGVSTDTQYFGPGTRLTVL.